One sample yielded the 10 T cell receptor beta chains listed below, sequenced in a study of early T cells in non-severe SARS-CoV-2 infection (dated by TCRdb to about 2021). Library method: 5' RACE. Sequencing took place on a NextSeq 500. Clones were called with MiXCR by TCRdb after fastp trimmed the public reads at Q25, and only in-frame beta chains were retained. Each CDR3 protein appears once, grouped with its most common genes and DNA. The sample profile shows roughly 24,000 distinct CDR3 sequences; around 4.8% of them were found once. Clones ranked in the top ten supply about 7.8% of the sample. The specimen sequenced was whole blood. These receptor sequences come from an adult who was a healthcare worker with PCR-confirmed SARS-CoV-2 infection or an uninfected control (not recorded which).

This clonotype was detected many times. This sequence joins TRBV7-2 and TRBJ2-7; possible D gene TRBD2, 5 bases. The CDR3 is 15 residues long. Germline CDR1 is SGHTA and CDR2 is FQGNSA. Trimming shortened V by 3 bases and J by 3 bases, and 15 bases separated the two germline ends. The CDR3 region is CASSLVHLGNYEQYF. The CDR3 nucleotides read TGTGCCAGCAGCTTGGTTCATCTCGGGAACTACGAGCAGTACTTC.

This clonotype was seen many times. This chain links TRBV28 with TRBJ1-1; D is unresolved. This CDR3 is built from 12 residues. CDR1 MDHEN and CDR2 SYDVKM come from the germline V gene. Trimming took off 3 bases at V and 12 bases at J, with 14 bases between the two ends. The CDR3 here is CASSLRTKAPFF. Written as DNA, the CDR3 is TGTGCCAGCAGTTTGAGGACGAAGGCCCCTTTCTTT.

This clonotype showed up many times. This chain links TRBV18 with TRBJ2-3; D is unclear. CDR1 KGHSH and CDR2 LQKENI come from the germline V gene. V was pared by 2 bases and J by 6 bases, with 24 bases between. The CDR3 is 18 amino acids. The CDR3 nucleotides read TGTGCCAGCTCACCATTTCGTTTCGAGTATAGATCCCGGGATACGCAGTATTTT. It yields the protein CASSPFRFEYRSRDTQYF.

This clonotype was counted between two and nine times. This chain connects TRBV2 to TRBJ1-5; 7 bases fit TRBD1. This CDR3 contains 14 residues. Germline V gene data show CDR1 as SNHLY and CDR2 as FYNNEI. Losses at the gene ends were 8 bases for V and 1 base for J; bases not matched to a gene: 5. DNA of the CDR3: TGTGCCAGCTCCGACAGGGCGAGCAATCAGCCCCAGCATTTT. This codes for CASSDRASNQPQHF.

This clonotype was observed at least ten times. The V and J genes are TRBV5-5 and TRBJ1-2; D is possibly TRBD1 (5 bases). The V end was cut by 5 bases, the J end by 4 bases, with 15 bases between. Looked up from germline, CDR1 is SGHKS and CDR2 is YYEKEE (reference sequence). The CDR3 totals 14 residues. Here the CDR3 reads CASSPGLTIYGYTF. CDR3 DNA: TGTGCCAGCAGTCCGGGACTGACGATCTATGGCTACACCTTC.

This clonotype was counted at least ten times. J is TRBJ2-5 and V is TRBV29-1; D possibly uses TRBD1 or TRBD2 (5 bases each). Germline values: CDR1 SQVTM, CDR2 ANQGSEA. The CDR3 totals 14 residues. V dropped 4 bases and J dropped 4 bases, with 16 bases sitting between them. For the CDR3, the DNA is TGCAGCGTTGCCAGAAGGGACGTCCCAGAGACCCAGTACTTC. Translation: CSVARRDVPETQYF.

Many counts were recorded for this clonotype. The chain employs TRBV7-6 and TRBJ2-3, with TRBD2 matching over 10 bases. The CDR3 has 18 residues. J lost 8 bases, V lost 3 bases, and 17 bases had no gene match. Germline V gene sequence: CDR1 SGHVS, CDR2 FNYEAQ. In DNA form, the CDR3 reads TGTGCCAGCAGCTTGCGTCCTAGCGGGGGAACTGGCGGGGGTACGCAGTATTTT. It is translated as CASSLRPSGGTGGGTQYF.

This clonotype was seen repeatedly, ten times or more. This chain joins TRBV4-3 and TRBJ1-2; 12 positions match TRBD1. The V and J ends lost 4 bases and 8 bases, in that order; junction bases with no gene match: 8. The CDR3 loop spans 15 amino acids. Germline lookup yields CDR1 LGHNA and CDR2 YSLEER. CDR3 sequence reads: CASSPSGTGGGGYTF. CDR3 nucleotides: TGCGCCAGCAGCCCTTCCGGGACAGGGGGCGGCGGCTACACCTTC.

The V gene is TRBV9, the J gene TRBJ2-1, with D unclear. The CDR3 runs 15 residues. V shed 1 base and J shed 2 bases, with 10 bases lying between them. Germline V CDR1 and CDR2: SGDLS, YYNGEE. The CDR3 region has the DNA TGTGCCAGCAGCGTAATGGGAAACCCCTACAATGAGCAGTTCTTC. As protein: CASSVMGNPYNEQFF. Full variable domain (remainder filled in from reference TRBV9 and TRBJ2-1): DSGVTQTPKHLITATGQRVTLRCSPRSGDLSVYWYQQSLDQGLQFLIQYYNGEERAKGNILERFSAQQFPDLHSELNLSSLELGDSALYFCASSVMGNPYNEQFFGPGTRLTVL.

The chain is built from TRBV6-5 and TRBJ2-1; 12 bases line up with TRBD2. Germline CDR1 is MNHEY and CDR2 is SVGAGI. This CDR3 comprises 17 residues. V shed 4 bases and J 0 bases; nucleotides not matched to a gene: 4. The CDR3 sequence is CASSSSGRGSSYNEQFF. DNA for the CDR3: TGTGCCAGCAGTTCTAGCGGGAGGGGGAGCTCCTACAATGAGCAGTTCTTC.